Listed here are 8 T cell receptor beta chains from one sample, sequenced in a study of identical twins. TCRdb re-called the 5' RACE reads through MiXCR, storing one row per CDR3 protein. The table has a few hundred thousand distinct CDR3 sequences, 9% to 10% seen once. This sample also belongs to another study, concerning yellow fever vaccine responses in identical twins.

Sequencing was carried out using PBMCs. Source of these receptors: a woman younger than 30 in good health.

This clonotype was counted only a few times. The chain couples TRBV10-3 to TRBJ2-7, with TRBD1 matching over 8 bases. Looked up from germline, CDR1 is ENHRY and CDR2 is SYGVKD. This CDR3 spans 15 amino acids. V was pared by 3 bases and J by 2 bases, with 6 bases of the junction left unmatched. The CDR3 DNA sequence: TGTGCCATCAGTGAAAGGGGACAGGACGCCTACGAGCAGTACTTC. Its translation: CAISERGQDAYEQYF.

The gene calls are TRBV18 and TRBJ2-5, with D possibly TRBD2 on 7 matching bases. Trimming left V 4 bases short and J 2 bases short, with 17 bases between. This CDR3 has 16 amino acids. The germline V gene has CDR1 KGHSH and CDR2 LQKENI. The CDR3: CASSRDGGASQETQYF. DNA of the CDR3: TGTGCCAGCTCACGTGATGGGGGGGCGAGTCAAGAGACCCAGTACTTC. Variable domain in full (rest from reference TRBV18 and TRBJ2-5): NAGVMQNPRHLVRRRGQEARLRCSPMKGHSHVYWYRQLPEEGLKFMVYLQKENIIDESGMPKERFSAEFPKEGPSILRIQQVVRGDSAAYFCASSRDGGASQETQYFGPGTRLLVL.

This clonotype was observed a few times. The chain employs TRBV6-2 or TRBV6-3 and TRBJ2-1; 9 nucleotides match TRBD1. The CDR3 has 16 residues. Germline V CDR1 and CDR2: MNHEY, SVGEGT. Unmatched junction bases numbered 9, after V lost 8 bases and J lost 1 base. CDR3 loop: CASSFWGQGSYNEQFF. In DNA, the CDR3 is TGTGCCAGCTCCTTTTGGGGACAGGGATCCTACAATGAGCAGTTCTTC.

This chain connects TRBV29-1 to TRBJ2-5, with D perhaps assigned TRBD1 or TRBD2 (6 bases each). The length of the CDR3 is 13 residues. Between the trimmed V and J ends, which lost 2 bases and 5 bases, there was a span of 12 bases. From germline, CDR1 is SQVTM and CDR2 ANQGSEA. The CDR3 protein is CSVERGVGETQYF. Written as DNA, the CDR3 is TGCAGCGTTGAAAGGGGGGTTGGGGAGACCCAGTACTTC.

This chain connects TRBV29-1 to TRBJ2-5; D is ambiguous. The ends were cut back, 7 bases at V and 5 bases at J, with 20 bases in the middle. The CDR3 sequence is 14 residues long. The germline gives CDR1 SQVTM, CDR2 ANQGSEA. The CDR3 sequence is CSALWSKLAETQYF. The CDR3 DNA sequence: TGCAGCGCCCTTTGGTCTAAATTGGCGGAGACCCAGTACTTC.

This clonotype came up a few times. The CDR3 loop reads CSAGGGPADTQYF. CDR3 nucleotide sequence: TGCAGTGCGGGCGGAGGGCCGGCGGATACGCAGTATTTT. V gene TRBV20-1 combines with J gene TRBJ2-3, with D maybe TRBD2 (6 bases). CDR1 DFQATT and CDR2 SNEGSKA come from the germline V gene (reference sequence). Trimming cost V 6 bases and J 6 bases, with 16 bases left between them. This CDR3 comprises 13 residues.

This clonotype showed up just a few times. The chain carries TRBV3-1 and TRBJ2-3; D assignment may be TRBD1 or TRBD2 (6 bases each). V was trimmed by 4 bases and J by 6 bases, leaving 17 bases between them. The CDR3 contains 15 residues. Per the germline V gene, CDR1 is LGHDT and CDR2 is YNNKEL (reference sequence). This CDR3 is CASSRRGARSDTQYF. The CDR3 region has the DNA TGTGCCAGCAGCCGAAGGGGGGCGCGAAGTGATACGCAGTATTTT.

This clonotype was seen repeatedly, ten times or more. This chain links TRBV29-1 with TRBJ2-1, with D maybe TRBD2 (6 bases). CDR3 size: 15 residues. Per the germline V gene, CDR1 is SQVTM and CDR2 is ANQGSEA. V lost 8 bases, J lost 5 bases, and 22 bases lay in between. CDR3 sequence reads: CSSYSGLGADNEQFF. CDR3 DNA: TGCAGCTCCTATAGCGGCCTAGGGGCGGACAATGAGCAGTTCTTC.